This is a list of T cell receptor beta chains from one sample in a study of CD8 T cells in ankylosing spondylitis. One entry per CDR3 protein, called by TCRdb with MiXCR from the 5' RACE reads. The table has around 130,000 distinct CDR3 sequences, 6.5% to 9% seen once. The sequenced material came from blood, either unsorted or a sorted T cell fraction (not recorded which). The receptor source for this set is a male donor with ankylosing spondylitis or in good health (not recorded which). The CDR3 runs from the conserved cysteine through the conserved F or W. The order of the fields is CDR3 protein, CDR3 DNA, J gene, D gene, clone size, V gene. The D gene is left open where the match is weak. The size entry is marked missing in some rows and otherwise reads once, few, many or a size class.

CDR3aa: CASSLWALAGDRTYEQYF
CDR3nt: TGTGCCAGCAGCTTATGGGCACTAGCGGGGGATCGCACCTACGAGCAGTACTTC
j_gene: TRBJ2-7
d_gene: TRBD2
abundance: many
v_gene: TRBV11-2

CDR3aa: CSGSSEYEQYF
CDR3nt: TGCAGTGGTAGTAGCGAGTACGAGCAGTACTTC
j_gene: TRBJ2-7
d_gene: .
abundance: many
v_gene: TRBV20-1

CDR3aa: CSVPSGTSGTGELFF
CDR3nt: TGCAGTGTCCCATCAGGGACTAGCGGCACCGGGGAGCTGTTTTTT
j_gene: TRBJ2-2
d_gene: TRBD2
abundance: many
v_gene: TRBV20-1

CDR3aa: CASSLRRGLDNEQFF
CDR3nt: TGTGCCAGCAGCCTAAGACGGGGGCTGGACAATGAGCAGTTCTTC
j_gene: TRBJ2-1
d_gene: .
abundance: many
v_gene: TRBV7-3

CDR3aa: CSARDREKGSYEQYF
CDR3nt: TGCAGTGCTAGAGATCGGGAAAAAGGCTCCTACGAGCAGTACTTC
j_gene: TRBJ2-7
d_gene: .
abundance: many
v_gene: TRBV20-1

CDR3aa: CASSFSGLDTQYF
CDR3nt: TGCGCCAGCAGCTTTTCGGGGTTGGATACGCAGTATTTT
j_gene: TRBJ2-3
d_gene: .
abundance: .
v_gene: TRBV5-1

CDR3aa: CASSQDPPGQGGNQPQHF
CDR3nt: TGTGCCAGCAGCCAAGATCCCCCCGGACAGGGGGGCAATCAGCCCCAGCATTTT
j_gene: TRBJ1-5
d_gene: TRBD1
abundance: .
v_gene: TRBV3-1

CDR3aa: CASSVTLAGGPGEQFF
CDR3nt: TGCGCCAGCAGCGTCACACTAGCGGGGGGCCCCGGTGAGCAGTTCTTC
j_gene: TRBJ2-1
d_gene: TRBD2
abundance: many
v_gene: TRBV5-1

CDR3aa: CASSYRGWDNEQFF
CDR3nt: TGTGCCAGCAGTTACAGGGGTTGGGACAATGAGCAGTTCTTC
j_gene: TRBJ2-1
d_gene: TRBD1
abundance: few
v_gene: TRBV12-3/TRBV12-4

CDR3aa: CAISESRVAGYNSPLHF
CDR3nt: TGTGCCATCAGTGAGTCGAGGGTCGCGGGATATAATTCACCCCTCCACTTT
j_gene: TRBJ1-6
d_gene: .
abundance: few
v_gene: TRBV10-3

CDR3aa: CASSLTLTQETQYF
CDR3nt: TGTGCCAGCAGTTTAACGCTGACGCAAGAGACCCAGTACTTC
j_gene: TRBJ2-5
d_gene: .
abundance: few
v_gene: TRBV12-3/TRBV12-4

CDR3aa: CASSLNRGNSPLHF
CDR3nt: TGTGCCAGCAGTTTGAACAGGGGTAATTCACCCCTCCACTTT
j_gene: TRBJ1-6
d_gene: TRBD1
abundance: many
v_gene: TRBV12-3/TRBV12-4

CDR3aa: CSARDGDQPQHF
CDR3nt: TGCAGTGCTAGAGATGGGGATCAGCCCCAGCATTTT
j_gene: TRBJ1-5
d_gene: .
abundance: many
v_gene: TRBV20-1

CDR3aa: CASSLASGSFNEQFF
CDR3nt: TGCGCCAGCAGCTTGGCTAGCGGGAGTTTCAATGAGCAGTTCTTC
j_gene: TRBJ2-1
d_gene: TRBD2
abundance: few
v_gene: TRBV5-1

CDR3aa: CASSYGRHPDNQPQHF
CDR3nt: TGTGCCAGCAGTTACGGCCGGCACCCCGACAATCAGCCCCAGCATTTT
j_gene: TRBJ1-5
d_gene: .
abundance: many
v_gene: TRBV6-5

CDR3aa: CASSPLAGGTDTQYF
CDR3nt: TGTGCCAGCAGCCCACTAGCGGGAGGCACAGATACGCAGTATTTT
j_gene: TRBJ2-3
d_gene: TRBD2
abundance: many
v_gene: TRBV28

CDR3aa: CSALPGLAVPDTQYF
CDR3nt: TGCAGTGCTCTACCGGGACTAGCAGTTCCAGATACGCAGTATTTT
j_gene: TRBJ2-3
d_gene: TRBD2
abundance: many
v_gene: TRBV20-1

CDR3aa: CASSLTGTGANTEAFF
CDR3nt: TGTGCCAGCAGCTTGACCGGGACAGGGGCGAACACTGAAGCTTTCTTT
j_gene: TRBJ1-1
d_gene: TRBD1
abundance: many
v_gene: TRBV7-2

CDR3aa: CSVPKNTEAFF
CDR3nt: TGCAGTGTTCCAAAGAACACTGAAGCTTTCTTT
j_gene: TRBJ1-1
d_gene: .
abundance: many
v_gene: TRBV20-1

CDR3aa: CSVSGQNTNTEAFF
CDR3nt: TGCAGCGTAAGCGGACAGAACACGAACACTGAAGCTTTCTTT
j_gene: TRBJ1-1
d_gene: .
abundance: many
v_gene: TRBV29-1

CDR3aa: CSVYRTGSGPGSGYTF
CDR3nt: TGCAGCGTGTACAGGACAGGCTCAGGTCCAGGGTCTGGCTACACCTTC
j_gene: TRBJ1-2
d_gene: TRBD1
abundance: many
v_gene: TRBV29-1

CDR3aa: CATSPDKGGTDTQYF
CDR3nt: TGTGCCACCAGCCCAGATAAGGGGGGAACAGATACGCAGTATTTT
j_gene: TRBJ2-3
d_gene: .
abundance: many
v_gene: TRBV15

CDR3aa: CASSLPLTGNNEQFF
CDR3nt: TGTGCCAGCAGTTTACCCCTGACAGGGAACAATGAGCAGTTCTTC
j_gene: TRBJ2-1
d_gene: TRBD1
abundance: many
v_gene: TRBV28

CDR3aa: CSAPSWTSGVTARTDTQYF
CDR3nt: TGCAGTGCCCCATCGTGGACTAGCGGGGTAACAGCGCGGACAGATACGCAGTATTTT
j_gene: TRBJ2-3
d_gene: TRBD2
abundance: .
v_gene: TRBV20-1

CDR3aa: CASSSLQVEQFF
CDR3nt: TGTGCCAGCAGTTCCCTCCAGGTCGAGCAGTTCTTC
j_gene: TRBJ2-1
d_gene: .
abundance: many
v_gene: TRBV28

CDR3aa: CASILDGGLGDF
CDR3nt: TGTGCCAGCATCTTGGACGGGGGACTAGGGGACTTC
j_gene: TRBJ2-1
d_gene: TRBD2
abundance: few
v_gene: TRBV7-2